The 2 T cell receptor beta chains given below trace back to one sample, sequenced in a study of long-term antiretroviral therapy in people with HIV. It was version v3.0 of the immunoSEQ assay that was run at survey level. Some clones are missing from TCRdb's copy, which holds only in-frame ones; the method was immunoSEQ multiplex PCR. Here the sample spans just over 15,000 clones, about 79% being singletons. The source material was unsorted PBMCs, sampled just before starting antiretroviral therapy. These receptors all come from a middle-aged man with HIV.

This chain uses TRBV7-2 with TRBJ1-6, with D possibly TRBD1 on 5 matching bases. The germline V and J ends were trimmed by 8 bases and 5 bases, with 19 bases remaining between them. This CDR3 region has 16 residues. Per germline, CDR1 SGHTA and CDR2 FQGNSA. The CDR3 coding sequence is TGTGCCAGCCAAAGGTCCGGGGGAAAGAATAATTCACCCCTCCACTTT. Its translation is CASQRSGGKNNSPLHF.

V is TRBV7-9 and J is TRBJ2-7; weak D call: TRBD1 (6 bases). The CDR3 is made up of 14 amino acids. Germline-derived CDR1 and CDR2 are SEHNR and FQNEAQ (reference sequence). V gave up 4 bases and J gave up 0 bases, with 10 bases separating them. The CDR3 protein is CASSSDSRSYEQYF. In DNA form, the CDR3 reads TGTGCCAGCAGCTCGGACAGCCGCTCCTACGAGCAGTACTTC.